These T cell receptor beta chains were read from a single sample in a study of blood T cell repertoires in COVID-19. Assay: immunoSEQ multiplex PCR; the TCRdb copy retains only in-frame clones and omits some. The sample comprises a few hundred thousand clones, around 80% of which are singletons, and about 13% rests with the top ten. The sequencing input was peripheral blood. Every receptor here comes from a human donor in a cohort sampled during active COVID-19. Both conserved end residues are part of each CDR3. D genes are given only for firm matches. Size is stated for part of the rows, as once, few or many counts, or as a class when the clone is expanded.

d_call: NA; v_call: TRBV3-1/TRBV3-2; j_call: TRBJ2-4; clone_size: NA; cdr3_length: 13; cdr3_nt: TGTGCCAGCAGCCAACAGAGGAAGAACATTCAGTACTTC; cdr3_aa: CASSQQRKNIQYF
d_call: NA; v_call: TRBV6-1; j_call: TRBJ1-6; clone_size: NA; cdr3_length: 16; cdr3_nt: TGTGCCAGCAGTGAAGCTCGTGGGGCTGCGGATTCACCCCTCCACTTT; cdr3_aa: CASSEARGAADSPLHF
d_call: TRBD2; v_call: TRBV14; j_call: TRBJ2-1; clone_size: NA; cdr3_length: 17; cdr3_nt: TGTGCCAGCAGCCAAGGGTGGACTAGCGGTGACGGGAATGAGCAGTTCTTC; cdr3_aa: CASSQGWTSGDGNEQFF
d_call: NA; v_call: TRBV28; j_call: TRBJ2-1; clone_size: NA; cdr3_length: 14; cdr3_nt: TGTGCCAGCAGGCCCGGCGGAGTACCGAGTGAGCAGTTCTTC; cdr3_aa: CASRPGGVPSEQFF
d_call: NA; v_call: TRBV18; j_call: TRBJ2-1; clone_size: NA; cdr3_length: 14; cdr3_nt: TGTGCCAGCCGATTAGTGTCGGGATACAATGAGCAGTTCTTC; cdr3_aa: CASRLVSGYNEQFF
d_call: TRBD1; v_call: TRBV7-9; j_call: TRBJ2-5; clone_size: NA; cdr3_length: 14; cdr3_nt: TGTGCCAGCAGCCGGGACAGGAGGAGGGAGACCCAGTACTTC; cdr3_aa: CASSRDRRRETQYF
d_call: NA; v_call: TRBV21-1; j_call: TRBJ2-4; clone_size: NA; cdr3_length: 16; cdr3_nt: TGTGCCAGCAGCAAAAGGTTTCCACAGAAAAAAAACATTCAGTACTTC; cdr3_aa: CASSKRFPQKKNIQYF
d_call: NA; v_call: TRBV10-1; j_call: TRBJ1-1; clone_size: NA; cdr3_length: 15; cdr3_nt: TGCGCCAGCAGTGAGGAGAAGGGAGAAGGCACTGAAGCTTTCTTT; cdr3_aa: CASSEEKGEGTEAFF
d_call: NA; v_call: TRBV19; j_call: TRBJ1-2; clone_size: few; cdr3_length: 15; cdr3_nt: TGTGCCAGTAGTATACACAGATCCGGGGAGTCTGGCTACACCTTC; cdr3_aa: CASSIHRSGESGYTF
d_call: NA; v_call: TRBV27; j_call: TRBJ1-6; clone_size: few; cdr3_length: 14; cdr3_nt: TGTGCCAGCAGTTTGCGCGAGAATAATTCACCCCTCCACTTT; cdr3_aa: CASSLRENNSPLHF
d_call: NA; v_call: TRBV20-1; j_call: TRBJ1-1; clone_size: NA; cdr3_length: 11; cdr3_nt: TGCAGCCGGGACTCCAACACTGAAGCTTTCTTT; cdr3_aa: CSRDSNTEAFF
d_call: NA; v_call: TRBV15; j_call: TRBJ1-4; clone_size: NA; cdr3_length: 14; cdr3_nt: TGTGCCACCAGCAGAGATCGGGGTAATGAAAAACTGTTTTTT; cdr3_aa: CATSRDRGNEKLFF
d_call: NA; v_call: TRBV18; j_call: TRBJ1-2; clone_size: NA; cdr3_length: 14; cdr3_nt: TGTGCCAGCTCACCAGACGGGTCGAACTATGGCTACACCTTC; cdr3_aa: CASSPDGSNYGYTF
d_call: NA; v_call: TRBV30; j_call: TRBJ1-2; clone_size: NA; cdr3_length: 14; cdr3_nt: TGTGCCTGGAGTGTACAGGCGGGATGTGGTGGCTACACCTTC; cdr3_aa: CAWSVQAGCGGYTF
d_call: TRBD2; v_call: TRBV30; j_call: TRBJ2-1; clone_size: NA; cdr3_length: 14; cdr3_nt: TGTGCCTGGAGTAGGCTAGCGGTGTACAATGAGCAGTTCTTC; cdr3_aa: CAWSRLAVYNEQFF
d_call: TRBD2; v_call: TRBV7-2; j_call: TRBJ2-1; clone_size: NA; cdr3_length: 18; cdr3_nt: TGTGCCAGCAGCTTTGGGACTAGCGGGTCACTCTCCTACAATGAGCAGTTCTTC; cdr3_aa: CASSFGTSGSLSYNEQFF
d_call: TRBD1; v_call: TRBV5-6; j_call: TRBJ1-1; clone_size: NA; cdr3_length: 16; cdr3_nt: TGTGCCAGCAGCTTCGATTGGACAGGGACGAACACTGAAGCTTTCTTT; cdr3_aa: CASSFDWTGTNTEAFF
d_call: TRBD1; v_call: TRBV19; j_call: TRBJ2-7; clone_size: once; cdr3_length: 13; cdr3_nt: TGTGCCAGTAGCCCCAGGGGGCTGGACGAGCAGTACTTC; cdr3_aa: CASSPRGLDEQYF
d_call: NA; v_call: TRBV27; j_call: TRBJ1-5; clone_size: NA; cdr3_length: 17; cdr3_nt: TGTGCCAGCCGCAAAGGGGGGGCTTCTTATAGCAATCAGCCCCAGCATTTT; cdr3_aa: CASRKGGASYSNQPQHF
d_call: TRBD2; v_call: TRBV28; j_call: TRBJ2-7; clone_size: once; cdr3_length: 14; cdr3_nt: TGTGCCAGCAAGGGCGGGAGTGGGGGCTACGAGCAGTACTTC; cdr3_aa: CASKGGSGGYEQYF
d_call: NA; v_call: TRBV27; j_call: TRBJ2-3; clone_size: NA; cdr3_length: 13; cdr3_nt: TGTGCCAGCAGCAAGACAGACACAGATACGCAGTATTTT; cdr3_aa: CASSKTDTDTQYF
d_call: NA; v_call: TRBV28; j_call: TRBJ1-5; clone_size: few; cdr3_length: 16; cdr3_nt: TGTGCCAGCAGTTTACTAGGACAGTTTCGTACTCAGCCCCAGCATTTT; cdr3_aa: CASSLLGQFRTQPQHF
d_call: NA; v_call: TRBV28; j_call: TRBJ1-1; clone_size: NA; cdr3_length: 15; cdr3_nt: TGTGCCAGCAGTTTATCCCCGGGAGTGAACACTGAAGCTTTCTTT; cdr3_aa: CASSLSPGVNTEAFF
d_call: NA; v_call: TRBV15; j_call: TRBJ1-5; clone_size: NA; cdr3_length: 17; cdr3_nt: TGTGCCACCAGCAGAAGCGCGTTGGCGGTTAGCAATCAGCCCCAGCATTTT; cdr3_aa: CATSRSALAVSNQPQHF
d_call: NA; v_call: TRBV6-6; j_call: TRBJ1-2; clone_size: NA; cdr3_length: 15; cdr3_nt: TGTGCCAGCAGTAGCCCGTTGGGGGCCGGACGTGGCTACACCTTC; cdr3_aa: CASSSPLGAGRGYTF
d_call: NA; v_call: TRBV6-5; j_call: TRBJ1-2; clone_size: NA; cdr3_length: 14; cdr3_nt: TGTGCCAGCAGTACACAAGCGGGGAGCTATGGCTACACCTTC; cdr3_aa: CASSTQAGSYGYTF
d_call: TRBD2; v_call: TRBV6-2/TRBV6-3; j_call: TRBJ2-1; clone_size: NA; cdr3_length: 15; cdr3_nt: TGTGCCAGCAGTTATCAAGCGGGGGTCTACAATGAGCAGTTCTTC; cdr3_aa: CASSYQAGVYNEQFF
d_call: TRBD1; v_call: TRBV27; j_call: TRBJ1-1; clone_size: once; cdr3_length: 16; cdr3_nt: TGTGCCAGCAGTTCGATAGGACAGGGGGCCGACACTGAAGCTTTCTTT; cdr3_aa: CASSSIGQGADTEAFF
d_call: NA; v_call: TRBV11-2; j_call: TRBJ1-2; clone_size: NA; cdr3_length: 13; cdr3_nt: TGTGCCAGCAGCTTAACAGGGAAGTATAGCTACACCTTC; cdr3_aa: CASSLTGKYSYTF
d_call: NA; v_call: TRBV29-1; j_call: TRBJ1-4; clone_size: once; cdr3_length: 14; cdr3_nt: TGCAGCGCCAAAGGGGGGGAGTATGGTGAAAAACTGTTTTTT; cdr3_aa: CSAKGGEYGEKLFF
d_call: NA; v_call: TRBV6-1; j_call: TRBJ1-2; clone_size: NA; cdr3_length: 11; cdr3_nt: TGTGCCAGCAGTGAAGGTCTCGGCTACACCTTC; cdr3_aa: CASSEGLGYTF
d_call: TRBD1; v_call: TRBV29-1; j_call: TRBJ1-5; clone_size: NA; cdr3_length: 13; cdr3_nt: TGCAGCGTGGGACAGAATAGTAATCAGCCCCAGCATTTT; cdr3_aa: CSVGQNSNQPQHF